The following is a T cell receptor (beta chain) sequence with its context. As processed by the authors: Estimation of nucleated cell counts was performed using reference gene primer amplification. The repertoire was sequenced with immunoSEQ multiplex PCR; TCRdb's copy has only in-frame clones and lacks some. V and J calls and clone size follow that table, whereas D and trimming were derived from the DNA. The data contain over 50,000 clones, 80% to 90% of them singletons. This specimen comes from a study of blood T cell repertoires in COVID-19. Study overall: The United States, Italy and Spain provided the acute and convalescent COVID-19 samples.

Participants spanned ages about 18 to 100 years and resided in 20 to 30 US areas. Sample: PBMCs or T cells enriched from blood (not recorded which). The TCR was taken from a woman between 35 and 50 years old with acute COVID-19.

The chain's CDR3 is CASSQGGGRNSPLHF. Written as DNA, the CDR3 is TGTGCCAGCAGCCAAGGGGGGGGGCGGAATTCACCCCTCCACTTT. The chain uses TRBV4-2 and TRBJ1-6; D may be TRBD1 (6 bases). In germline, CDR1 is LGHNA, CDR2 YNFKEQ. This CDR3 spans 15 amino acids. Trimming stripped 1 base from V and 7 bases from J, with 11 bases between.